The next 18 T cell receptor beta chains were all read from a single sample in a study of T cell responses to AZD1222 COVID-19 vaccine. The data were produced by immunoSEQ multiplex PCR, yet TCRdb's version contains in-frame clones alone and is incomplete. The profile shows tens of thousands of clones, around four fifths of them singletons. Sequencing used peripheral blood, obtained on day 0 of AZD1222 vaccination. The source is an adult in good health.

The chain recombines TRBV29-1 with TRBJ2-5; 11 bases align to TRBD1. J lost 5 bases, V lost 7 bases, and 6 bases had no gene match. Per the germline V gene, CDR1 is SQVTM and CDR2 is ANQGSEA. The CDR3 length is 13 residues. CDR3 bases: TGCAGCGGCGGACAGGGGGCTATGGAGACCCAGTACTTC. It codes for CSGGQGAMETQYF.

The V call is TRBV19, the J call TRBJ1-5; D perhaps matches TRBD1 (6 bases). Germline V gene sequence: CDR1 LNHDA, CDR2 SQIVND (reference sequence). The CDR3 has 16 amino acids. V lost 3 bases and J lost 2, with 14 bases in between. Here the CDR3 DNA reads TGTGCCAGTAGTATTGAGGGGGGTATTGGCAATCAGCCCCAGCATTTT. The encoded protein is CASSIEGGIGNQPQHF.

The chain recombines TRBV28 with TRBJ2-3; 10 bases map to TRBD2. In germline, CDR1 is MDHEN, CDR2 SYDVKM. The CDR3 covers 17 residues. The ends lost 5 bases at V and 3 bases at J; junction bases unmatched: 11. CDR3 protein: CASSPLAGGEWTDTQYF. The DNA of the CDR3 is TGTGCCAGCAGTCCTTTAGCGGGGGGTGAGTGGACAGATACGCAGTATTTT.

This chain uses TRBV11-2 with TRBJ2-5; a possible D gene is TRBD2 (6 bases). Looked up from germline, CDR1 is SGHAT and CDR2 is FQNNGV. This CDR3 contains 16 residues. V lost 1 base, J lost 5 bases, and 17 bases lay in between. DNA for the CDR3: TGTGCCAGCAGCTTAGTATCGACTAGAATGAGGGAGACCCAGTACTTC. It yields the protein CASSLVSTRMRETQYF.

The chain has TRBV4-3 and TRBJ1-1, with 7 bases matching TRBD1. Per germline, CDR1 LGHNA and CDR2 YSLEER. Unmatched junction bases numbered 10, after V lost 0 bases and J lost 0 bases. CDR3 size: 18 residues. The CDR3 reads CASSQDITLTGLNTEAFF. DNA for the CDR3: TGCGCCAGCAGCCAAGACATCACATTGACAGGGTTGAACACTGAAGCTTTCTTT.

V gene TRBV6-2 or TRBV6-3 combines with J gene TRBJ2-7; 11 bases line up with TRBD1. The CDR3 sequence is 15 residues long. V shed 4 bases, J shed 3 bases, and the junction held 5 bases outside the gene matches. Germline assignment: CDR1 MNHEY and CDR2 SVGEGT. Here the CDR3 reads CASSSAGTGGYEQYF. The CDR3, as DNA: TGTGCCAGCAGTTCCGCCGGGACAGGGGGCTACGAGCAGTACTTC.

The CDR3 region has the DNA TGTGCCAGCAGCTTAGCACTGAGTGGGACAGCTGAAGCTTTCTTT. It is translated as CASSLALSGTAEAFF. This rearrangement joins TRBV7-2 to TRBJ1-1; 7 bases align to TRBD1. Germline V lookup: CDR1 SGHTA, CDR2 FQGNSA. The CDR3 sequence is 15 residues long. V was clipped by 0 bases and J by 6 bases; unmatched bases: 7.

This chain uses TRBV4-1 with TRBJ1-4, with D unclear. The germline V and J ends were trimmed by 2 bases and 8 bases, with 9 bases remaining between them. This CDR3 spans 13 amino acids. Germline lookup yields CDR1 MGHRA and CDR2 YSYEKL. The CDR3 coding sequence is TGCGCCAGCAGCCAATGGCAGCTAGAAAAACTGTTTTTT. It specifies CASSQWQLEKLFF.

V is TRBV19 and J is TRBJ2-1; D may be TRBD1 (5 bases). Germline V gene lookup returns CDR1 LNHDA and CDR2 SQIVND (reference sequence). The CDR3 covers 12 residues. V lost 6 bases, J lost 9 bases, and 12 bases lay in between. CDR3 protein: CASRLGRGEQFF. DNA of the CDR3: TGTGCCAGTAGGCTAGGTAGGGGTGAGCAGTTCTTC.

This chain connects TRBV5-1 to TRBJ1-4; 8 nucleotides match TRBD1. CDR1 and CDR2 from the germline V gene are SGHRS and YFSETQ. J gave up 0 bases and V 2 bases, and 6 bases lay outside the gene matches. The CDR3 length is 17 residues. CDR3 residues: CASSFGQGVSTNEKLFF. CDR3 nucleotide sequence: TGCGCCAGCAGCTTCGGACAGGGAGTTTCAACTAATGAAAAACTGTTTTTT.

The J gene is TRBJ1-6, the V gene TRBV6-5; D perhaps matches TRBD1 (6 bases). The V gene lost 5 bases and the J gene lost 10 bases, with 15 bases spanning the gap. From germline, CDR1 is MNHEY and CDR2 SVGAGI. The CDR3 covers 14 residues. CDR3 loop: CASSPRGRESPLHF. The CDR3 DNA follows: TGTGCCAGCAGTCCCCGGGGGCGCGAATCACCCCTCCACTTT.

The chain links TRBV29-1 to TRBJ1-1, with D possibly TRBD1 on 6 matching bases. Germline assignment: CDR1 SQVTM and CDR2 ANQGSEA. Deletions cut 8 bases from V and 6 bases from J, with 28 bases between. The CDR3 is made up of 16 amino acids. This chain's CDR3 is CSLWGPLRGRLAEAFF. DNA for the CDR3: TGCAGCCTCTGGGGGCCCCTTCGGGGGCGCTTGGCTGAAGCTTTCTTT.

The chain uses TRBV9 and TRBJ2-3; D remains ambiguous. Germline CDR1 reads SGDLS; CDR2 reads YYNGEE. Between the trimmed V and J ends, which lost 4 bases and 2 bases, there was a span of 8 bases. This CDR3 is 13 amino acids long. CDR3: CASSREPTDTQYF. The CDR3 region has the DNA TGTGCCAGCAGCCGAGAACCCACAGATACGCAGTATTTT.

The CDR3 is CAISESPVSWSSYNSPLHF. CDR3 coding DNA: TGTGCCATCAGTGAGTCCCCCGTAAGCTGGAGCTCCTATAATTCACCCCTCCACTTT. The chain couples TRBV10-3 to TRBJ1-6; D is ambiguous. Germline loops: CDR1 ENHRY, CDR2 SYGVKD. Trimming removed 0 bases from V and 0 bases from J, with 15 bases in between. The CDR3 extends over 19 amino acids.

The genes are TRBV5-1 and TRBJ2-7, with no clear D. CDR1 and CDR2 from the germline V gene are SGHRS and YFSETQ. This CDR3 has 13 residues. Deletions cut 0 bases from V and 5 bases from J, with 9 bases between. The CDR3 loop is CASSLDGSNEQYF. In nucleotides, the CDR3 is TGCGCCAGCAGCTTGGACGGTAGCAACGAGCAGTACTTC.

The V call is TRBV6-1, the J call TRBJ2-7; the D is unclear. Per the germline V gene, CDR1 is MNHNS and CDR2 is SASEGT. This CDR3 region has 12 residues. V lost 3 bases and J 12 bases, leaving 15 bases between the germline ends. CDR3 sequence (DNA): TGTGCCAGCAGTGAGGCCTCAGGCCGAGTGTACTTC. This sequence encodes CASSEASGRVYF.

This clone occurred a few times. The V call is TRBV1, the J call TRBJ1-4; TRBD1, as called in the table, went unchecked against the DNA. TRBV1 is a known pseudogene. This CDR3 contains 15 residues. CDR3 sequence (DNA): TGCACCAGCAGCCAAGAGGGCAGGCATAATGAAAAACTGTTTTTT. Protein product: CTSSQEGRHNEKLFF.

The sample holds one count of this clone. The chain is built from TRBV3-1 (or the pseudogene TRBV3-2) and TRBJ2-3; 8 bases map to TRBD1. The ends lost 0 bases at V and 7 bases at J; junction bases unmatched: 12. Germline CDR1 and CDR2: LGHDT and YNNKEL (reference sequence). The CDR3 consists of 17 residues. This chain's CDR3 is CASSQERARGLGNTQYF. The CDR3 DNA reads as TGTGCCAGCAGCCAAGAGCGTGCCAGGGGGCTGGGAAATACGCAGTATTTT.